Presented here are 5 T cell receptor beta chains from one specimen sequenced in a study of T cell changes during pregnancy in multiple sclerosis. Assay: immunoSEQ multiplex PCR; the TCRdb copy retains only in-frame clones and omits some. The sample lists approximately 100,000 clones; almost 95% were seen once. The material sequenced was peripheral blood, taken before pregnancy. These receptors all come from a female donor with multiple sclerosis, enrolled in a pregnancy study.

The chain couples TRBV7-8 to TRBJ1-1, with D possibly being TRBD1 (6 bases). V was shortened by 3 bases and J by 6 bases, with 17 bases between the two germline ends. CDR3 length: 15 residues. The germline V gene has CDR1 SGHVS and CDR2 FQNEAQ. CDR3 bases: TGTGCCAGCAGCTTCCCCGGGACACCCTTATCTGAAGCTTTCTTT. It encodes CASSFPGTPLSEAFF.

The gene calls are TRBV10-2 and TRBJ1-5; 10 nucleotides match TRBD1. Germline trimming cut 6 bases from V and 3 bases from J; bases unmatched to any gene: 8. Germline V gene sequence: CDR1 WSHSY, CDR2 SAAADI. CDR3 length equals 16 residues. Here the CDR3 DNA reads TGCGCCAGCAGGTCATCCGGGACAGGGGACAATCAGCCCCAGCATTTT. As protein: CASRSSGTGDNQPQHF.

This clone has only one observation. The J gene is TRBJ2-7, the V gene TRBV4-1; 10 positions agree with TRBD2. Germline V gene sequence: CDR1 MGHRA, CDR2 YSYEKL. The V segment lost 1 base and the J segment 3 bases; nucleotides outside the gene matches: 3. The CDR3 has 15 amino acids. As DNA, the CDR3 is TGCGCCAGCAGCCAAGCTAGCGGGGGATTCTACGAGCAGTACTTC. Translated, it gives CASSQASGGFYEQYF.

V usage is TRBV2 and J usage is TRBJ2-3, with TRBD2 matching over 8 bases. Germline V gene data show CDR1 as SNHLY and CDR2 as FYNNEI. V was pared by 3 bases and J by 5 bases, with 7 bases of the junction left unmatched. The CDR3 has 15 amino acids. The CDR3 coding sequence is TGTGCCAGCAGTGACAGTAGCGGGGCAGGAGATACGCAGTATTTT. It codes for CASSDSSGAGDTQYF.

This sequence joins TRBV7-2 and TRBJ2-1; 15 nucleotides agree with TRBD2. This CDR3 contains 16 residues. Germline V gives CDR1 SGHTA, CDR2 FQGNSA. The junction had 6 bases not matched to a gene; V was cut back by 5 bases and J by 7 bases. DNA for the CDR3: TGTGCCAGCAGCCTGGGACTAGCGGGAGGCCAGAATGAGCAGTTCTTC. Its translation is CASSLGLAGGQNEQFF.